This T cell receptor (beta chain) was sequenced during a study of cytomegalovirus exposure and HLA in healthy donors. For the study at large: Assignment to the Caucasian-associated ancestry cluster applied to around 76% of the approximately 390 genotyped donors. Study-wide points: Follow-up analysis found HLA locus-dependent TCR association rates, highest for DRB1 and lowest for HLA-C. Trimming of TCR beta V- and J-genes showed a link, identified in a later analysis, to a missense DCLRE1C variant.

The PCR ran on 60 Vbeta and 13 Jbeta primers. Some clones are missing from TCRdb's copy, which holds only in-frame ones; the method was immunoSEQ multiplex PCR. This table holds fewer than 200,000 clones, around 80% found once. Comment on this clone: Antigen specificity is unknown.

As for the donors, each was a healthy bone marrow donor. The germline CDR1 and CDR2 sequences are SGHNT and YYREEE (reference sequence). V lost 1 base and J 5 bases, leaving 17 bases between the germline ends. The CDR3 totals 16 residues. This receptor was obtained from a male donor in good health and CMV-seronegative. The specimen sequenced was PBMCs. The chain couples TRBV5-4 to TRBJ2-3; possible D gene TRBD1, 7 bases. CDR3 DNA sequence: TGTGCCAGCAGCTTGCGCCTCAGGGGGGAAGGAGATACGCAGTATTTT. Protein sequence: CASSLRLRGEGDTQYF. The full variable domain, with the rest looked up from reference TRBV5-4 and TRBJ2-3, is ETGVTQSPTHLIKTRGQQVTLRCSSQSGHNTVSWYQQALGQGPQFIFQYYREEENGRGNFPPRFSGLQFPNYSSELNVNALELDDSALYLCASSLRLRGEGDTQYFGPGTRLTVL.